The clone carrying this T cell receptor (beta chain) was observed a few times. Its target is not known. One entry per CDR3 protein results from TCRdb running MiXCR on the 5' RACE reads. The table includes about 57,000 distinct CDR3 sequences, more than 9% detected once. The data were obtained in a study of T-cell memory formation after mild COVID-19. On the study more broadly: The two donors had largely donor-specific TCR clusters.

Study outcomes and limitations: Later expanders leaned CD4+, whereas clones that contracted between day 15 and 85 were balanced CD4/CD8. Most CD4+ clones that shrank were in CM and EM, while CD8+ ones turned up in EMRA.

With 8 bases removed from V and 1 base from J, the gap between germline ends came to 14 bases. The CDR3 spans 15 residues. CDR1 and CDR2 (germline): MNHEY, SMNVEV (reference sequence). The V and J genes are TRBV27 and TRBJ1-4, with D possibly TRBD1 on 6 matching bases. Sequenced: PBMCs or a T cell subset sorted from them (not recorded which). This clonotype was sampled from a man aged 18 to 35 who had mild COVID-19 (a few samples of this study predate the infection). Cell type and time point are not known. In DNA form, the CDR3 reads TGTGCCAGCGGAGCCTTAGGGGGAACTAATGAAAAACTGTTTTTT. Amino acid sequence: CASGALGGTNEKLFF.